This T cell receptor (beta chain) was obtained from a study of cytotoxic CD8 clonotypes in ibrutinib-treated CLL. About the research overall: Timing of response sample collection was a median around twelve months after treatment start, with a range of 6 to 36.

CDR1 and CDR2 (germline): SNHLY, FYNNEI. The V end was cut by 1 base, the J end by 6 bases, with 10 bases between. This CDR3 is 13 amino acids long. Findings and limits, study-wide: Clonality at baseline surpassed age-matched healthy donors and tracked circulating CD8+ T-cell counts.

With respect to this clone: Its antigen remains unknown.

A 1 in 200,000 to 1 in 1 million T cell depth was the sequencing target. Sequenced by immunoSEQ multiplex PCR; TCRdb stores in-frame clones only, minus some. Here the sample spans 150,000 or so clones, roughly four fifths being singletons. The material was PBMCs, obtained after 12 months of ibrutinib treatment. This receptor was obtained from a human donor with chronic lymphocytic leukemia. The V call is TRBV2, the J call TRBJ2-7, with TRBD1 as a possible D gene (5 bases). In DNA form, the CDR3 reads TGTGCCAGCAGTGAAGGGGGCAGGTCCGAGCAGTACTTC. Translation gives CASSEGGRSEQYF.